This T cell receptor (beta chain) was observed in a study of OX40 agonist ivuxolimab in advanced cancers. As for the study in general: Among those enrolled, mean age was about 63 years (range roughly 20 to 79) and about 82% were male. Findings and caveats of the study: Among the lowest peripheral clonal expansion occurred in 0.1-3.0 mg/kg partial responders.

Comments on this clone: Its antigen is undetermined.

The CDR3 totals 14 residues. Trimming cost V 4 bases and J 8 bases; bases outside gene matches: 6. Germline-derived CDR1 and CDR2 are SGHRS and YFSETQ. Produced via immunoSEQ multiplex PCR; TCRdb's table is partial and in-frame only. The top ten hold 2.4% of the sample, which has about 62,000 clones, 84% seen once. The receptor's source is an adult with an advanced solid tumor such as melanoma, head and neck, liver or kidney cancer. The rearrangement links TRBV5-1 to TRBJ1-2, with 12 bases that match TRBD1. This material consisted of CD4+ or CD8+ T cells sorted from blood, taken in a trial of the OX40 agonist ivuxolimab. Written as DNA, the CDR3 is TGCGCCAGCAGCCCGGGACAGGGGGCTGGGGGCTACACCTTC. Encoded protein: CASSPGQGAGGYTF. The variable domain in full, with the rest retrieved from reference TRBV5-1 and TRBJ1-2, is KAGVTQTPRYLIKTRGQQVTLSCSPISGHRSVSWYQQTPGQGLQFLFEYFSETQRNKGNFPGRFSGRQFSNSRSEMNVSTLELGDSALYLCASSPGQGAGGYTFGSGTRLTVV.